This is a list of T cell receptor beta chains from one sample in a study. TCRdb used MiXCR to reprocess the RT-PCR reads, holding one entry per CDR3 protein. The sample has hundreds of thousands of distinct CDR3 sequences; approximately 14% are singletons. The specimen sequenced was memory CD4+ T cells from blood. Receptor source: a female donor in good health, serving as a healthy control. Both conserved end residues are part of each CDR3. The D gene is left open where the match is weak. Size is stated for part of the rows, as once, few or many counts, or as a class when the clone is expanded.

j_gene,v_gene,abundance,d_gene,CDR3nt,CDR3aa
TRBJ1-1,TRBV20-1,.,.,TGCAGTGCTATGAGGTGGGGAGGGCAGAACACTGAAGCTTTCTTT,CSAMRWGGQNTEAFF
TRBJ2-7,TRBV10-3,few,TRBD1,TGTGCCATCAGTGGCGGACAGGGGCCCTACGAGCAGTACTTC,CAISGGQGPYEQYF
TRBJ1-5,TRBV6-4,few,TRBD1,TGTGCCAGCGGACTGGACAGGGTACACAATCAGCCCCAGCATTTT,CASGLDRVHNQPQHF
TRBJ2-3,TRBV7-9,many,.,TGTGCCAGCAGCTTAGATCCACACGGCACAGATACGCAGTATTTT,CASSLDPHGTDTQYF
TRBJ2-7,TRBV4-3,many,TRBD2,TGCGCCAGCAGCCAAGAAGGGGCGGGAGGCTCCTACGAGCAGTACTTC,CASSQEGAGGSYEQYF
TRBJ2-1,TRBV27,few,.,TGTGCCAGCAGTTTATCTCGCGGGTTATACAATGAGCAGTTCTTC,CASSLSRGLYNEQFF
TRBJ2-1,TRBV6-5,many,TRBD1,TGTGCCAGCGGAAAACAGGGGGCGACGTACAATGAGCAGTTCTTC,CASGKQGATYNEQFF
TRBJ2-5,TRBV5-1,.,.,TGCGCCAGCAGCTTTGTAGGGGGGAGGGAGACCCAGTACTTC,CASSFVGGRETQYF
TRBJ1-1,TRBV20-1,many,.,TGCAGTGCTAGTCAGGGATCGGGGCTTGAAGCTTTCTTT,CSASQGSGLEAFF
TRBJ2-4,TRBV27,many,.,TGTGCCAGCAGCCCCCAGGGTGGGGGAGTAACCAAAAACATTCAGTACTTC,CASSPQGGGVTKNIQYF
TRBJ2-5,TRBV5-4,.,.,TGTGCCAGCAGCTTGCCGGCCCAGCAAGAGACCCAGTACTTC,CASSLPAQQETQYF
TRBJ2-2,TRBV30,.,.,TGTGCCTGGAGACCAGGGGCAGGATACGGGGAGCTGTTTTTT,CAWRPGAGYGELFF
TRBJ2-1,TRBV4-1,few,.,TGCGCCAGCAGCCGTTACAGGGATGACGAGCAGTTCTTC,CASSRYRDDEQFF
TRBJ2-1,TRBV6-2/TRBV6-3,.,TRBD2,TGTGCCAGCATAAGCGGGGTAGGAGGGGAGCAGTTCTTC,CASISGVGGEQFF
TRBJ1-2,TRBV3-1,few,.,TGTGCCAGCAGCCTCGGAAGGGGCGAGAGAAATGGCTACACCTTC,CASSLGRGERNGYTF
TRBJ1-1,TRBV4-3,.,.,TGCGCCAGCAGCCAACAACGCAGGGGTTTCACTGAAGCTTTCTTT,CASSQQRRGFTEAFF
TRBJ2-1,TRBV7-2,few,.,TGTGCCAGCAGACCACCGCTAAGATTAGAGAGGGCCTACAATGAGCAGTTCTTC,CASRPPLRLERAYNEQFF
TRBJ2-7,TRBV7-2,few,.,TGTGCCAGCAGCTTAGCCAGTGGCGGGGCGACCTACGAGCAGTACTTC,CASSLASGGATYEQYF
TRBJ2-5,TRBV20-1,many,.,TGCAGTGCTAGAGCAGGCGGGCGAGAGACCCAGTACTTC,CSARAGGRETQYF
TRBJ2-3,TRBV20-1,.,.,TGCAGTGCTCCCTGGGGGGGGCAGGGGACAGATACGCAGTATTTT,CSAPWGGQGTDTQYF
TRBJ1-5,TRBV6-5,.,TRBD1,TGTGCCAGCAGCCTCACAGGGGGATGGTCTCAGCCCCAGCATTTT,CASSLTGGWSQPQHF
TRBJ1-1,TRBV10-3,many,TRBD1,TGTGCCATCAGTGAGTCCCGGGACAGTCGCACTGAAGCTTTCTTT,CAISESRDSRTEAFF
TRBJ2-2,TRBV20-1,.,.,TGCAGTGCTAGAGGACAGAATTCGAACACCGGGGAGCTGTTTTTT,CSARGQNSNTGELFF
TRBJ1-5,TRBV12-3/TRBV12-4,many,.,TGTGCCAGCACTCATACAGAGGGGGGCCTTAGCAATCAGCCCCAGCATTTT,CASTHTEGGLSNQPQHF
TRBJ2-7,TRBV29-1,many,.,TGCAGCGTTGCAACGCCGAACTCCTACGAGCAGTACTTC,CSVATPNSYEQYF
TRBJ1-1,TRBV5-6,.,.,TGTGCCAGCAGCTTGAGAGAGGGTTTGTACACTGAAGCTTTCTTT,CASSLREGLYTEAFF
TRBJ2-7,TRBV24-1,few,TRBD2,TGTGCCACAGCCGGCACTAGCGGCCTCTACGAGCAGTACTTC,CATAGTSGLYEQYF
TRBJ2-7,TRBV5-1,few,.,TGCGCCAGCAGCTTGGTTTCGGATACCTACGAGCAGTACTTC,CASSLVSDTYEQYF
TRBJ2-7,TRBV4-2,few,.,TGTGCCAGCAGCCAAGATCACCGAACCCCCTACGAGCAGTACTTC,CASSQDHRTPYEQYF
TRBJ1-2,TRBV28,few,TRBD1,TGTGCCAGCAGTCCCCCGAGACAGGGTGAGAACTATGGCTACACCTTC,CASSPPRQGENYGYTF
TRBJ1-5,TRBV7-2,many,.,TGTGCCAGCAGCTTAGCGTTTAGCGGGGGTTTAGAGACCCAGCATTTT,CASSLAFSGGLETQHF
TRBJ2-1,TRBV6-6,.,TRBD2,TGTGCCAGCAGATCCGGACTAGCGGGGATCAATGAGCAGTTCTTC,CASRSGLAGINEQFF
TRBJ2-2,TRBV7-9,few,.,TGTGCCAGCAGCTCGAGACAGGCCGGCACCGGGGAGCTGTTTTTT,CASSSRQAGTGELFF
TRBJ1-2,TRBV5-6,few,.,TGTGCCAGCAGCTCGGGACGGACCTATGGCTACACCTTC,CASSSGRTYGYTF
TRBJ1-6,TRBV6-2/TRBV6-3,.,.,TGTGCCAGCAGTAGTTACACGCTTCAGGTGTATAATTCACCCCTCCACTTT,CASSSYTLQVYNSPLHF
TRBJ1-1,TRBV18,few,TRBD1,TGTGCCAGCTCAACCGGACAGGACGGGGGAGCTTTCTTT,CASSTGQDGGAFF
TRBJ2-5,TRBV7-9,.,TRBD2,TGTGCCAGCAGCTTAAGTCCCAGGCTAGCGGGAGCTGGGCGGGAGACCCAGTACTTC,CASSLSPRLAGAGRETQYF
TRBJ2-7,TRBV7-2,few,.,TGTGCCAGCAGCTTTGAGCGCTACGAGCAGTACTTC,CASSFERYEQYF
TRBJ1-6,TRBV3-1,few,TRBD1,TGTGCCAGCAGCCACCCGGGACAGTCACCCCTCCACTTT,CASSHPGQSPLHF
TRBJ2-7,TRBV9,many,TRBD2,TGTGCCAGCAGCGGAGTAGCGGGGTCCTACGAGCAGTACTTC,CASSGVAGSYEQYF
TRBJ2-1,TRBV29-1,many,.,TGCAGCGCCCATAGAGGGGGGCGCGCGAATGAGCAGTTCTTC,CSAHRGGRANEQFF
TRBJ1-2,TRBV7-3,many,.,TGTGCCAGCAGCGCATCCCCCTCAGGTGCAGTCGGATATGGCTACACCTTC,CASSASPSGAVGYGYTF
TRBJ2-5,TRBV20-1,few,.,TGCAGTGCTAGACCCGCTGAGGTCGTGGAGACCCAGTACTTC,CSARPAEVVETQYF
TRBJ2-7,TRBV20-1,many,.,TGCAGTGCTAGCCCCCGGGACCGAGCCTACGAGCAGTACTTC,CSASPRDRAYEQYF
TRBJ1-2,TRBV12-3/TRBV12-4,many,.,TGTGCCAGCAGTTTTCGCAGGGATACTGGCTACACCTTC,CASSFRRDTGYTF
TRBJ2-5,TRBV4-2,few,.,TGTGCCAGCAGCTCGGTCGTTTCTGAGACCCAGTACTTC,CASSSVVSETQYF
TRBJ2-7,TRBV11-2,.,.,TGTGCCAGCAGCTTAGATCGTGTTGCCTACCCCTACGAGCAGTACTTC,CASSLDRVAYPYEQYF
TRBJ1-5,TRBV5-5,.,.,TGTGCCAGCAGCACCACAGGGTCTGGGTACAATCAGCCCCAGCATTTT,CASSTTGSGYNQPQHF
TRBJ2-4,TRBV7-2,few,.,TGTGCCAGCAGCTCCGCTCTAGCATACAAAAACATTCAGTACTTC,CASSSALAYKNIQYF
TRBJ2-6,TRBV28,few,TRBD1,TGTGCCAGCAGCTCTTCAGGGGGCCGGGGCTCTGGGGCCAACGTCCTGACTTTC,CASSSSGGRGSGANVLTF
TRBJ1-4,TRBV11-3,.,.,TGTGCCAGCAGCCGCAGAGTCATTAATGAAAAACTGTTTTTT,CASSRRVINEKLFF
TRBJ1-5,TRBV5-1,many,.,TGCGCCAGCAGCTTGTCAGGGGAAGGACAGCCCCAGCATTTT,CASSLSGEGQPQHF
TRBJ1-6,TRBV20-1,.,TRBD1,TGCAGTGCTAGAGATTCCCGGACAGGAACTAATTCACCCCTCCACTTT,CSARDSRTGTNSPLHF
TRBJ1-1,TRBV30,.,.,.,CAWAPGTKRFF
TRBJ2-7,TRBV28,many,TRBD2,TGTGCCAGCGATACTAGCGGGAGGATGGGGGAGCAGTACTTC,CASDTSGRMGEQYF
TRBJ1-5,TRBV12-3/TRBV12-4,.,TRBD1,TGTGCCAGCACCCGGGACAGGACCGATCAGCCCCAGCATTTT,CASTRDRTDQPQHF